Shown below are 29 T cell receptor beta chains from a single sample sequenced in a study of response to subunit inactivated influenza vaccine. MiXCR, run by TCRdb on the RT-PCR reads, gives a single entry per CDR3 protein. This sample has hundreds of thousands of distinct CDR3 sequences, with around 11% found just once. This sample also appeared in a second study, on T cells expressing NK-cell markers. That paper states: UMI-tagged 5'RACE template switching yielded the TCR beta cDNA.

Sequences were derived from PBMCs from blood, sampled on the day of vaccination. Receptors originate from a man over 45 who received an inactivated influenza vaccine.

The CDR3 sequence is CATSRDSDRWTGELFF. In nucleotides, the CDR3 is TGTGCCACCAGCAGAGACTCGGACAGGTGGACCGGGGAGCTGTTTTTT. V and J are TRBV15 and TRBJ2-2; 7 nucleotides match TRBD1. The CDR3 spans 16 residues. Germline trimming cut 0 bases from V and 5 bases from J; bases unmatched to any gene: 6. From germline, CDR1 is LNHNV and CDR2 YYDKDF (reference sequence).

Here the CDR3 DNA reads TGTGCCTGGAGCGTACCCACAGGGCGACTTGGGGCCAACGTCCTGACTTTC. Translating it yields CAWSVPTGRLGANVLTF. The chain joins TRBV30 to TRBJ2-6; the D gene is possibly TRBD1 (6 bases). The V gene's germline CDR1 is GTSNPN and CDR2 SVGIG (reference sequence). The CDR3 is 17 amino acids. V was cut by 3 bases and J by 3 bases, with 18 bases left in between. Filled out from reference TRBV30 and TRBJ2-6, the complete variable domain reads SQTIHQWPATLVQPVGSPLSLECTVEGTSNPNLYWYRQAAGRGLQLLFYSVGIGQISSEVPQNLSASRPQDRQFILSSKKLLLSDSGFYLCAWSVPTGRLGANVLTFGAGSRLTVL.

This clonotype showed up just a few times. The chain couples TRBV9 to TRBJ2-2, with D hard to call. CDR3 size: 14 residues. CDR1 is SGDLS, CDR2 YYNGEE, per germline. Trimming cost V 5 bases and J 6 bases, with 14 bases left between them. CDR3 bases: TGTGCCAGCAGTCTTTTCCAGAATCCCGGGGAGCTGTTTTTT. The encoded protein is CASSLFQNPGELFF.

CDR3 in DNA: TGTGCCAGCAGCTTAGAATTGAGTTATGGCTACACCTTC. It translates to CASSLELSYGYTF. The J gene is TRBJ1-2, the V gene TRBV11-2, with D unclear. V was trimmed by 0 bases and J by 5 bases, leaving 7 bases between them. The CDR3 spans 13 residues. Germline V lookup: CDR1 SGHAT, CDR2 FQNNGV.

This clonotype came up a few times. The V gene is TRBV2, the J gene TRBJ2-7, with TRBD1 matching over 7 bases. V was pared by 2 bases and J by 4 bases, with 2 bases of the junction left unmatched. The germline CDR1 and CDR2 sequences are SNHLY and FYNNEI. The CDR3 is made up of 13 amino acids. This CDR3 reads CASSESRGYEQYF. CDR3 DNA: TGTGCCAGCAGTGAATCCAGGGGGTACGAGCAGTACTTC.

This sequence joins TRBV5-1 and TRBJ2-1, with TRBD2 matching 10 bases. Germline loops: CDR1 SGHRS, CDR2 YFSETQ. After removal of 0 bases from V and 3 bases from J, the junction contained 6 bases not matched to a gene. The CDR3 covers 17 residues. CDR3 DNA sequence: TGCGCCAGCAGCTTGGGTGCTAGCGGGGGTTTCTACAATGAGCAGTTCTTC. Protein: CASSLGASGGFYNEQFF. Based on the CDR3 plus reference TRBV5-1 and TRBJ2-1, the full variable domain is KAGVTQTPRYLIKTRGQQVTLSCSPISGHRSVSWYQQTPGQGLQFLFEYFSETQRNKGNFPGRFSGRQFSNSRSEMNVSTLELGDSALYLCASSLGASGGFYNEQFFGPGTRLTVL.

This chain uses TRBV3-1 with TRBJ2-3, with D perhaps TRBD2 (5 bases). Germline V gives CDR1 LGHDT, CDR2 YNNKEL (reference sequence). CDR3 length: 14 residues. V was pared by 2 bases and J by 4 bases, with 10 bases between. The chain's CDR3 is CASSQQAGADTQYF. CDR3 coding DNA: TGTGCCAGCAGCCAACAGGCGGGCGCAGATACGCAGTATTTT.

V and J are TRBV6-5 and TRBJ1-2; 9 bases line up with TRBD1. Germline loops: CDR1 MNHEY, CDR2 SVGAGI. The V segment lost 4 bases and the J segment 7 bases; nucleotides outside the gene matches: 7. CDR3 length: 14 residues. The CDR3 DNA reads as TGTGCCAGCAGTTCTCCTGAGACAGGGGGTGGCTACACCTTC. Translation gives CASSSPETGGGYTF.

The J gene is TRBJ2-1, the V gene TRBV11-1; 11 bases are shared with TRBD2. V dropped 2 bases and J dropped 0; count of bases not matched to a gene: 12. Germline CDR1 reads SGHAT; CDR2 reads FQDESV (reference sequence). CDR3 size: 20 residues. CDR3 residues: CASSLHNPGTSGSSYNEQFF. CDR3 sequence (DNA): TGTGCCAGCAGCTTACACAATCCCGGGACTAGCGGAAGCTCCTACAATGAGCAGTTCTTC. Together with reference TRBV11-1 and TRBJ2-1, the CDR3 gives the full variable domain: EAEVAQSPRYKITEKSQAVAFWCDPISGHATLYWYRQILGQGPELLVQFQDESVVDDSQLPKDRFSAERLKGVDSTLKIQPAELGDSAMYLCASSLHNPGTSGSSYNEQFFGPGTRLTVL.

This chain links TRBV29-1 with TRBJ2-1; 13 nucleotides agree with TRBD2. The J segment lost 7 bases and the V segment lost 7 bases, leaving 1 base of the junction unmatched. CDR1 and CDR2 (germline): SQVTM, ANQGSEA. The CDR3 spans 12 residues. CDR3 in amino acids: CSGLAGGNEQFF. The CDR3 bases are TGCAGCGGACTAGCGGGAGGTAATGAGCAGTTCTTC.

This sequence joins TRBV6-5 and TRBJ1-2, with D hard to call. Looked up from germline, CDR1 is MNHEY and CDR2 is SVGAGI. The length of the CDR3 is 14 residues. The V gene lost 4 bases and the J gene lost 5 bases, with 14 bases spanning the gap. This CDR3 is CASSWAGRGYGYTF. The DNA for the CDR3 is TGTGCCAGCAGTTGGGCAGGCCGTGGGTATGGCTACACCTTC.

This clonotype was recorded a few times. CDR3 region: CASSSLWGSNEQFF. The CDR3 DNA is TGTGCCAGCAGTTCCTTGTGGGGGAGCAATGAGCAGTTCTTC. The genes are TRBV12-3 or TRBV12-4 and TRBJ2-1; the D gene could be TRBD1 or TRBD2 (5 bases each). Trimming removed 4 bases from V and 6 bases from J, with 13 bases in between. The CDR3 is 14 residues long.

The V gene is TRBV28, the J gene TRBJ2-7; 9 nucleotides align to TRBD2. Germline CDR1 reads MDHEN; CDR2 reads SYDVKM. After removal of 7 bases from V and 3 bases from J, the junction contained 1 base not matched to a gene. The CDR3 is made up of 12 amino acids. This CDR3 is CASKAGGYEQYF. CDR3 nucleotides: TGTGCCAGCAAAGCGGGAGGCTACGAGCAGTACTTC.

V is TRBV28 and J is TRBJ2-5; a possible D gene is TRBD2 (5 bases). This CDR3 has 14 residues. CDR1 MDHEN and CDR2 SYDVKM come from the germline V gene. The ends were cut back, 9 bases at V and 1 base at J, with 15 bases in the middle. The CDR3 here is CASLSVAPQETQYF. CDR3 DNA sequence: TGTGCCAGTTTATCGGTAGCGCCCCAAGAGACCCAGTACTTC.

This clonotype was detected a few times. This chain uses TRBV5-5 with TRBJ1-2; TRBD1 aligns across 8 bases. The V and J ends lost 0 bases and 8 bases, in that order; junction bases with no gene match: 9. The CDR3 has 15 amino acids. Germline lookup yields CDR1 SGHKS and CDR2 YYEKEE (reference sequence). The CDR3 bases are TGTGCCAGCAGCTTGGTCGGGCAGGGGGCGAGCGGCTACACCTTC. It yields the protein CASSLVGQGASGYTF.

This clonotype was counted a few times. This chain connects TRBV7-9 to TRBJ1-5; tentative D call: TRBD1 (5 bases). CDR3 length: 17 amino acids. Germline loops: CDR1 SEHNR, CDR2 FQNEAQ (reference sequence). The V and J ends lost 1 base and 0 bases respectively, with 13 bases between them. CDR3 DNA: TGTGCCAGCAGCTTAGTAGGGGTCGGATATAGCAATCAGCCCCAGCATTTT. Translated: CASSLVGVGYSNQPQHF. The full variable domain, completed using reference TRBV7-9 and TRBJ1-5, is DTGVSQNPRHKITKRGQNVTFRCDPISEHNRLYWYRQTLGQGPEFLTYFQNEAQLEKSRLLSDRFSAERPKGSFSTLEIQRTEQGDSAMYLCASSLVGVGYSNQPQHFGDGTRLSIL.

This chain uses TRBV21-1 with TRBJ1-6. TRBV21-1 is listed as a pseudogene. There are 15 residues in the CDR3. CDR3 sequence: CASSNAFSYNSPLHF. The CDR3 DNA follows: TGTGCCAGCAGCAACGCTTTCTCCTATAATTCACCCCTCCACTTT.

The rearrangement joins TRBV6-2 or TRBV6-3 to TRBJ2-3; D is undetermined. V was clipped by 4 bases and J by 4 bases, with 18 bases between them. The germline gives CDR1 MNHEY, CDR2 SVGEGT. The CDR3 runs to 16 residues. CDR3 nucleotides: TGTGCCAGCAGTTTCGAACAGCGAGGTATATCAGATACGCAGTATTTT. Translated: CASSFEQRGISDTQYF.

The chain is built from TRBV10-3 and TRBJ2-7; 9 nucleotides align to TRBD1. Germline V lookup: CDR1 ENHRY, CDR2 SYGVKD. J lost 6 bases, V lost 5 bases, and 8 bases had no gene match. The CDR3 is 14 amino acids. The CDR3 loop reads CAISPGTGIFEQYF. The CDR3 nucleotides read TGTGCCATCAGTCCCGGGACAGGGATTTTCGAGCAGTACTTC.

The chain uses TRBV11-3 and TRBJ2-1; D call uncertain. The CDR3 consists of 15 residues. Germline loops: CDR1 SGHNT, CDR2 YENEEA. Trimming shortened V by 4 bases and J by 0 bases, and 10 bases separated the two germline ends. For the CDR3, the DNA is TGTGCCAGCAGCTCTCTCAGCAGCTCCTACAATGAGCAGTTCTTC. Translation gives CASSSLSSSYNEQFF.

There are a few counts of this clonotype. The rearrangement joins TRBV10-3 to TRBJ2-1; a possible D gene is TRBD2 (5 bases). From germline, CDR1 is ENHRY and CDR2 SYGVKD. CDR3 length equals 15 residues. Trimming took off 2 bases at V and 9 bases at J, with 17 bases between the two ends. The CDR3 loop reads CAISEGSRLAGEQFF. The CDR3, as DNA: TGTGCCATCAGTGAGGGTTCACGGCTGGCGGGTGAGCAGTTCTTC.

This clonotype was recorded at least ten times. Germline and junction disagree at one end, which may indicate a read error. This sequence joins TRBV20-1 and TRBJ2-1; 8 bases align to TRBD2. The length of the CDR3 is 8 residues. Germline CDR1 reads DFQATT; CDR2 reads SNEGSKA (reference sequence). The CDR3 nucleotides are TGCAGTGCTCCGACTAGCGCCTTC. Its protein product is CSAPTSAF.

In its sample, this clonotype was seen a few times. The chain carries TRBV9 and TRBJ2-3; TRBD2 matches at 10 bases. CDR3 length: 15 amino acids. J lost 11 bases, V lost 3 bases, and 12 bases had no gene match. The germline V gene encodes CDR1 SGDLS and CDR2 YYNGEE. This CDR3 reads CASSAEGSGGFGQYF. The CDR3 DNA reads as TGTGCCAGCAGCGCAGAAGGTAGCGGGGGGTTCGGGCAGTATTTT.

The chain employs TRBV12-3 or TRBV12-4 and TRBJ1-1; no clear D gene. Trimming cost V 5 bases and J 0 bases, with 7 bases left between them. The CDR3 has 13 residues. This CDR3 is CASSTKLNTEAFF. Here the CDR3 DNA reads TGTGCCAGCAGTACGAAACTGAACACTGAAGCTTTCTTT.

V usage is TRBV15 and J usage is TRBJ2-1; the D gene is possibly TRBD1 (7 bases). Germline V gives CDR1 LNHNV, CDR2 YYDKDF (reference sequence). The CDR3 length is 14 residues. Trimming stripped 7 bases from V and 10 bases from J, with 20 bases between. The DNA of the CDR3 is TGTGCCACCACCGCGGGACAGCGGCTGGGAGAGCAGTTCTTC. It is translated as CATTAGQRLGEQFF.

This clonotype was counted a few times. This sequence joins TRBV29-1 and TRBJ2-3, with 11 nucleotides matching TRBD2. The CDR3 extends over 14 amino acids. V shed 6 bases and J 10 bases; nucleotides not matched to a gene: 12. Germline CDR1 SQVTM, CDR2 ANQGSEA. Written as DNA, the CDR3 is TGCAGCGTGAAGACTAGCGGGACGCTCAGTGCGCAGTATTTT. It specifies CSVKTSGTLSAQYF.

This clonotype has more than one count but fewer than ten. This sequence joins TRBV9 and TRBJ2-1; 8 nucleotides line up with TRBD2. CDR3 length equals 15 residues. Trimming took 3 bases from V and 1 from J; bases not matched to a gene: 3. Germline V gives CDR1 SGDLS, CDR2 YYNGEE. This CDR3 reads CASSESGSSYNEQFF. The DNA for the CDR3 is TGTGCCAGCAGCGAAAGCGGGAGTTCCTACAATGAGCAGTTCTTC.

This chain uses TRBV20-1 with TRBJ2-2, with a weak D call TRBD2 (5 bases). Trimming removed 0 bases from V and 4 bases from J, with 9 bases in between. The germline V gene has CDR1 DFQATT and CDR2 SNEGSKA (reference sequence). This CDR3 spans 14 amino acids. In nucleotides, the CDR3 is TGCAGTGCTAGAGATCTGGGGAGCACCGGGGAGCTGTTTTTT. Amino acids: CSARDLGSTGELFF.

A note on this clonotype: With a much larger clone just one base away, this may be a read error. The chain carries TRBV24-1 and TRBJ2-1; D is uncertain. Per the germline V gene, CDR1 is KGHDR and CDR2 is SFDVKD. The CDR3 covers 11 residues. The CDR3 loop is CAPSDLAQQFF. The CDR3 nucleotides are TGTGCCCCCAGTGATTTGGCTCAGCAGTTCTTC.